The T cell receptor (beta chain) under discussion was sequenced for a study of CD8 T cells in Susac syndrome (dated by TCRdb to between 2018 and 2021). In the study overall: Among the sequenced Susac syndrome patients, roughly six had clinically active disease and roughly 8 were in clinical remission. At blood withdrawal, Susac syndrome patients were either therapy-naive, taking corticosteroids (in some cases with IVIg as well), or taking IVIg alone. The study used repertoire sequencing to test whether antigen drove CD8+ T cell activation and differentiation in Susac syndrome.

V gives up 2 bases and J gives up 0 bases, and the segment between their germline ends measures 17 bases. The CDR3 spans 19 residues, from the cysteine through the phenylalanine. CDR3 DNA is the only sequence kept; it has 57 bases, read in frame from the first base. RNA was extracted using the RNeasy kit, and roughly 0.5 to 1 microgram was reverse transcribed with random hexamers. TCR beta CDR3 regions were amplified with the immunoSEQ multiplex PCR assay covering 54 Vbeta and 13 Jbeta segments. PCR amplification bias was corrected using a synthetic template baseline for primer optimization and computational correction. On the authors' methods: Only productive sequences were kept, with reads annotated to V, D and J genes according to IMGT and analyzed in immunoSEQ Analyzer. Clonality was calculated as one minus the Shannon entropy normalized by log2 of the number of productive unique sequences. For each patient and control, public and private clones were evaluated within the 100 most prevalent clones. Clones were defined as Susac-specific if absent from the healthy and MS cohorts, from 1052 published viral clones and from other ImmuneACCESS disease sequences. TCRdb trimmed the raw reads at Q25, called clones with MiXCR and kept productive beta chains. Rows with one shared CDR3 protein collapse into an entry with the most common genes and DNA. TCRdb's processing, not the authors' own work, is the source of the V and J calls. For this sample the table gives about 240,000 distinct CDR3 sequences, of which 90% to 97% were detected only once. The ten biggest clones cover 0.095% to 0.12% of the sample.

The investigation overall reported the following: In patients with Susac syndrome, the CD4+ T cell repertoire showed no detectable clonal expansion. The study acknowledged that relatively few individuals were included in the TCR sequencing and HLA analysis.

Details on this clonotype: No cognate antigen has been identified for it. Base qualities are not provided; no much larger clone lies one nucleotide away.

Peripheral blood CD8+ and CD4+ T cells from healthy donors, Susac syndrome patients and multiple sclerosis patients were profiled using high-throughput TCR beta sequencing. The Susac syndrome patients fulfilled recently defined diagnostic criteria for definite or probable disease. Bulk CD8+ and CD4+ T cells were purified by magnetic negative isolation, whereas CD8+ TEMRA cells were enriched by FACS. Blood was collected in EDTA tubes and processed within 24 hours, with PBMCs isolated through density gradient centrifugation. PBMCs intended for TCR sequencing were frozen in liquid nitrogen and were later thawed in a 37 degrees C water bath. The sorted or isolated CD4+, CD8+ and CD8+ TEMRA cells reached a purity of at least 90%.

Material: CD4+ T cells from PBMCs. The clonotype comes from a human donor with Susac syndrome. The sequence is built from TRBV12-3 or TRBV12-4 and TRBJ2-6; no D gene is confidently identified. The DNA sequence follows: TGTGCCAGCAGTTTAAGGCGCGGAGCTATTACCTCTGGGGCCAACGTCCTGACTTTC. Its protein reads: CASSLRRGAITSGANVLTF.